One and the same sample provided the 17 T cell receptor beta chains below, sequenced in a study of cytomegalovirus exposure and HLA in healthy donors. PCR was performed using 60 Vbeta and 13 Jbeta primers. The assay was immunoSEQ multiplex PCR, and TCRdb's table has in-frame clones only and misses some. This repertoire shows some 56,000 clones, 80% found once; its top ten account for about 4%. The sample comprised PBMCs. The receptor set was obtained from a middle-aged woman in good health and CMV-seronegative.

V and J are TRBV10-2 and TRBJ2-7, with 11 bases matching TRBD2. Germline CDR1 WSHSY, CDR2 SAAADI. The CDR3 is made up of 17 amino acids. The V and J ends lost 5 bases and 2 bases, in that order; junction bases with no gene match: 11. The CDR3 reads CASSFELAGGTTYEQYF. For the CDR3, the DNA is TGCGCCAGCAGTTTCGAGCTAGCGGGGGGCACGACCTACGAGCAGTACTTC.

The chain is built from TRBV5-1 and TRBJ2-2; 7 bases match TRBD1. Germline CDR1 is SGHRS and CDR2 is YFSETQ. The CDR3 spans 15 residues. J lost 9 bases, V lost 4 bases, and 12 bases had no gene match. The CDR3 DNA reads TGCGCCAGCAGCCCCGGGACAGAAATCGTCAGGGAGCTGTTTTTT. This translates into CASSPGTEIVRELFF.

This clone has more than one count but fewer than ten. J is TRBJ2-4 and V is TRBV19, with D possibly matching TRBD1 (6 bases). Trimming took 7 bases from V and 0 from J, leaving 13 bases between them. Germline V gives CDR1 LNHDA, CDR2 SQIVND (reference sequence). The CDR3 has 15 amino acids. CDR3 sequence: CASTPDRLAKNIQYF. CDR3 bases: TGTGCCAGTACACCGGACAGACTAGCCAAAAACATTCAGTACTTC.

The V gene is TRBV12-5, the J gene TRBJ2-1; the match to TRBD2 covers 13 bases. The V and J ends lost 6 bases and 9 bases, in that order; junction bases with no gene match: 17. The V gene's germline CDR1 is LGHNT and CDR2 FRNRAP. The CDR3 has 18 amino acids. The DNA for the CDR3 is TGTGCTAGTGGGCGGGGACCTACTGGACTAGCGGGAGCGAGTGAGCAGTTCTTC. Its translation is CASGRGPTGLAGASEQFF.

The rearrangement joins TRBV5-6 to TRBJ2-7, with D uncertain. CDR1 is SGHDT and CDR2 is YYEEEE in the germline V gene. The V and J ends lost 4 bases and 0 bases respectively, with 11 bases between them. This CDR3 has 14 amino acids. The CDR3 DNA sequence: TGTGCCAGCAGCCCTAGGCGGTCCTCCTACGAGCAGTACTTC. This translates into CASSPRRSSYEQYF.

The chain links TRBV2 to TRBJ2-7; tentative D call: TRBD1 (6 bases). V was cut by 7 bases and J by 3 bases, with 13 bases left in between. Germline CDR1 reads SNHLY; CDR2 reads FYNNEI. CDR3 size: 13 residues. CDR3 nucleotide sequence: TGTGCCAGCACCCTAAACAGGGTCTACGAGCAGTACTTC. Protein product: CASTLNRVYEQYF.

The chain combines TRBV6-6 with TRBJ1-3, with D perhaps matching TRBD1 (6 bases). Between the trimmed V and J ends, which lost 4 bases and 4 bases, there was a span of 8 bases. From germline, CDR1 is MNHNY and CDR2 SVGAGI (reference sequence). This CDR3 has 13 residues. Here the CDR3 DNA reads TGTGCCAGCAGTTCCACAGGGGGAAACACCATATATTTT. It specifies CASSSTGGNTIYF.

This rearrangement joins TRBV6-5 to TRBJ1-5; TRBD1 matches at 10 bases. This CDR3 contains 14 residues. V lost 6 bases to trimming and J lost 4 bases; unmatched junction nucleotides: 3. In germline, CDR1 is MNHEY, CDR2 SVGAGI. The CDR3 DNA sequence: TGTGCCAGCAGGACAGGGGGCGAGAATCAGCCCCAGCATTTT. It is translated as CASRTGGENQPQHF.

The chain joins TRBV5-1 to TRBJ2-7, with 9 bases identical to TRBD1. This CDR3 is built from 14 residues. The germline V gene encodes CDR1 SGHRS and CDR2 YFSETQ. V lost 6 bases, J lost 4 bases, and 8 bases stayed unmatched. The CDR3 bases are TGCGCCAGCAAAACGCTGACAGGGGGTTACGAGCAGTACTTC. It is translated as CASKTLTGGYEQYF.

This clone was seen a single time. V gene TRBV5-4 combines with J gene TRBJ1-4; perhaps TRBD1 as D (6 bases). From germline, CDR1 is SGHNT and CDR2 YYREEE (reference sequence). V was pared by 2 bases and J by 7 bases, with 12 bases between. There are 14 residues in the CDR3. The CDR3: CASSFRGAGEKLFF. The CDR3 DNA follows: TGTGCCAGCAGCTTCCGGGGGGCTGGTGAAAAACTGTTTTTT.

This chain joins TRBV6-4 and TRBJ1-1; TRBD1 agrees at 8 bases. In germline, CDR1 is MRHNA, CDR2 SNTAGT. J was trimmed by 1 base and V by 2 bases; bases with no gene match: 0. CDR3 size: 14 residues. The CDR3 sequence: CASSDGQGNTEAFF. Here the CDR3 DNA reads TGTGCCAGCAGTGACGGACAGGGGAACACTGAAGCTTTCTTT.

CDR3 loop: CASPPPPATKEQYF. In DNA form, the CDR3 reads TGTGCCAGCCCGCCCCCCCCCGCCACAAAGGAGCAGTACTTC. This chain joins TRBV19 and TRBJ2-7; no firm D call. The germline CDR1 and CDR2 sequences are LNHDA and SQIVND (reference sequence). The CDR3 has 14 amino acids. V lost 9 bases to trimming and J lost 7 bases, with 22 bases between them.

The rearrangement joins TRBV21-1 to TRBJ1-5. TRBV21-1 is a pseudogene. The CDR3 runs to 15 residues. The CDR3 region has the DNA TGTGCCAGCAGCAATATAGCATTCCAAATCGGGCCCCAGCATTTT. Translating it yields CASSNIAFQIGPQHF.

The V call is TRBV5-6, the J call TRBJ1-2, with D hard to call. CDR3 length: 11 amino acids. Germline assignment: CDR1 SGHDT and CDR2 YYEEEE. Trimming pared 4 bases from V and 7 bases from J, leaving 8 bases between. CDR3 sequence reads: CASSLGSGYTF. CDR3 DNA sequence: TGTGCCAGCAGCCTAGGAAGTGGCTACACCTTC.

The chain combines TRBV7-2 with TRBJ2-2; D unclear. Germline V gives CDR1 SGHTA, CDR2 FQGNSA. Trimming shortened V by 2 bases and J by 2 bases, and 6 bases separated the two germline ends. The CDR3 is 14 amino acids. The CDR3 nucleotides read TGTGCCAGCAGCTTAACTACTAACACCGGGGAGCTGTTTTTT. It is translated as CASSLTTNTGELFF.

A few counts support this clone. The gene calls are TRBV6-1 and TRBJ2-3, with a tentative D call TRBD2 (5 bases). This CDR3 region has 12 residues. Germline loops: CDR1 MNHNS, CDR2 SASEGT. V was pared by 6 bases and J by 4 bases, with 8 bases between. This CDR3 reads CASRKDSDTQYF. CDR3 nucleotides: TGTGCCAGCAGGAAGGACTCAGATACGCAGTATTTT.

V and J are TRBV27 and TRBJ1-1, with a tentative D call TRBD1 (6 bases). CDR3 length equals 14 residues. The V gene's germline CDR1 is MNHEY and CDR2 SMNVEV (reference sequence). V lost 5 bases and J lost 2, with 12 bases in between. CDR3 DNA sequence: TGTGCCAGCAGTCCTGGGGACACCAACACTGAAGCTTTCTTT. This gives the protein CASSPGDTNTEAFF.